This is a list of T cell receptor beta chains from one sample in a study of T cells after posttransplantation cyclophosphamide. Sequencing was performed with immunoSEQ multiplex PCR; in TCRdb, only in-frame clones are kept and a portion is missing. The repertoire consists of 8,000 to 10,000 clones, none detected only once. Here the sequenced sample was PBMCs, taken around 350 days after allogeneic stem cell transplant with posttransplant cyclophosphamide. The receptor source for this set is a male patient aged 50 to 59 who received an allogeneic stem cell transplant from a related donor and was CMV-positive. Some T cells may trace back to the graft donor. The CDR3 runs from the conserved cysteine through the conserved F or W. D genes are given only for firm matches. Clone size reads once, few, many, or a class if the clone is expanded.

D,size,J,V,DNA,CDR3
TRBD1,many,TRBJ2-7,TRBV6-5,TGTGCCAGCAGTTACAAAGGGACAGCAACCTACGAGCAGTACTTC,CASSYKGTATYEQYF
.,many,TRBJ1-5,TRBV11-2,TGTGCCAGCAGCATTACAGGTCAGCCCCAGCATTTT,CASSITGQPQHF
TRBD1,many,TRBJ2-7,TRBV5-1,TGCGCCAGCAGCTCGCCGGGACAGGAGGCCTACGAGCAGTACTTC,CASSSPGQEAYEQYF
TRBD1,many,TRBJ2-3,TRBV9,TGTGCCAGCAGCGAGGAGGACAGGGCACCAGATACGCAGTATTTT,CASSEEDRAPDTQYF
.,medium-sized,TRBJ1-5,TRBV19,TGTGCCAGTAGTAGCCGACTCAATCAGCCCCAGCATTTT,CASSSRLNQPQHF
TRBD1,many,TRBJ1-4,TRBV28,TGTGCCAGCACGAGCCAAGGGGGCGCCTATGAAAAACTGTTTTTT,CASTSQGGAYEKLFF
TRBD1,many,TRBJ1-3,TRBV4-3,TGCGCCAGCAGCCAAGTCCTTCCAGGGGGCGAAGGAAACACCATATATTTT,CASSQVLPGGEGNTIYF
.,many,TRBJ1-2,TRBV5-1,TGCGCCAGCAGCCAAGGACAGCTTGCTAACTATGGCTACACCTTC,CASSQGQLANYGYTF
TRBD2,many,TRBJ2-7,TRBV27,TGTGCCAGCAGCCGGGAGCGGGAGTTCCACGAGCAGTACTTC,CASSREREFHEQYF
.,many,TRBJ2-1,TRBV18,TGTGCCAGCTCACCACTAAGGCAGGGCCGTTACAATGAGCAGTTCTTC,CASSPLRQGRYNEQFF
TRBD1,many,TRBJ2-7,TRBV19,TGTGCCAGTGCCGGGACAGGGGGCGGTGAGCAGTACTTC,CASAGTGGGEQYF
.,many,TRBJ2-3,TRBV7-9,TGTGCCAGCAGCTTAGGACACTCCCCAGATACGCAGTATTTT,CASSLGHSPDTQYF
.,many,TRBJ1-1,TRBV19,TGTGCCAGTAGTCTCAGGGTGAACACTGAAGCTTTCTTT,CASSLRVNTEAFF
.,few,TRBJ2-1,TRBV18,TGTGCCAGCTCAGAGGGGGTGCACAATGAGCAGTTCTTC,CASSEGVHNEQFF
TRBD1,medium-sized,TRBJ1-1,TRBV6-1,TGTGCCAGCAGTTGGGACAGGGGCCTGGGGGCTGAAGCTTTCTTT,CASSWDRGLGAEAFF
TRBD2,many,TRBJ2-3,TRBV14,TGTGCCAGCAGCCACCGTAAACCGGGACTAGCGGGAGGGCCCTCGAATACGCAGTATTTT,CASSHRKPGLAGGPSNTQYF
.,many,TRBJ2-5,TRBV5-1,TGCGCCAGCAGCTTGCAAACTTCCCAAGAGACCCAGTACTTC,CASSLQTSQETQYF
.,many,TRBJ2-3,TRBV6-1,TGTGCCAGCAGCTACACAGGCCGCACAGATACGCAGTATTTT,CASSYTGRTDTQYF
TRBD1,many,TRBJ2-3,TRBV5-1,TGCGCCAGCAGCGTGGATGGACCAGGGGGAACTAGCACAGATACGCAGTATTTT,CASSVDGPGGTSTDTQYF
TRBD1,many,TRBJ1-3,TRBV7-6,TGTGCCAGCAGCCCCCGACAGGGCAGGGGAAACACCATATATTTT,CASSPRQGRGNTIYF
TRBD2,medium-sized,TRBJ2-1,TRBV6-6,TGTGCCAGCAAAATAGCGGGGGGGCCTCACAATGAGCAGTTCTTC,CASKIAGGPHNEQFF
TRBD2,many,TRBJ2-7,TRBV5-4,TGTGCCAGCAGCTTGGACAGCGGGAGAGGCTACGAGCAGTACTTC,CASSLDSGRGYEQYF
.,medium-sized,TRBJ2-1,TRBV5-1,TGCGCCAGCAGCTTGGACGCGGGTTCGTCGTTGGGTGAGCAGTTCTTC,CASSLDAGSSLGEQFF
TRBD1,many,TRBJ1-2,TRBV5-4,TGTGCCAGCAGCTTGAACCTAGAGACAGGGGAGGGCGGCTACACCTTC,CASSLNLETGEGGYTF
TRBD1,large,TRBJ2-7,TRBV19,TGTGCCAGTAGTGCCATCAGGACAGGGTCCTACGAGCAGTACTTC,CASSAIRTGSYEQYF
TRBD1,many,TRBJ2-1,TRBV7-6,TGTGCCAGCAGCCTAGGACAGGGAGCAGAGGTACATGAGCAGTTCTTC,CASSLGQGAEVHEQFF
TRBD1,many,TRBJ1-3,TRBV7-9,TGTGCCAGCACATTGGGACAGTACTCTGGAAACACCATATATTTT,CASTLGQYSGNTIYF
.,many,TRBJ1-6,TRBV25-1,TGTGCCAGCAGTGGAGGCAGATTTTCACCCCTCCACTTT,CASSGGRFSPLHF
.,many,TRBJ1-1,TRBV11-3,TGTGCCAGCAGCTTAGATCCCCCCCTTGAAGCTTTCTTT,CASSLDPPLEAFF